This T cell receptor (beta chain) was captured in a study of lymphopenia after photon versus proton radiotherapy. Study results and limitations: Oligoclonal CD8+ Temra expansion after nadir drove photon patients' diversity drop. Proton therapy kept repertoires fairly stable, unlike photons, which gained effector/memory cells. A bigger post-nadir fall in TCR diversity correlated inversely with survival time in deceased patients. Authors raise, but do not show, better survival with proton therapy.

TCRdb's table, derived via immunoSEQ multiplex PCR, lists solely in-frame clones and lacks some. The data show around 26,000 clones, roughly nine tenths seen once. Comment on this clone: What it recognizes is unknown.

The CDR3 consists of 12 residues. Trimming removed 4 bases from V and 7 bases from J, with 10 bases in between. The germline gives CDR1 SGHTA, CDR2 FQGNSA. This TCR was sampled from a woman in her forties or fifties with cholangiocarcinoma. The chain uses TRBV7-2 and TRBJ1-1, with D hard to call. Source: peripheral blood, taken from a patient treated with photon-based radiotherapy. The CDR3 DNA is TGTGCCAGCAGCTCCGGACGGAATGAAGCTTTCTTT. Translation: CASSSGRNEAFF.